The 7 T cell receptor beta chains in this list originate from one sample, sequenced in a study of PD-1 blockade in classical Hodgkin lymphoma (dated by TCRdb to 2020 to 2022). Receptors were amplified or captured by the immunoSEQ multiplex PCR assay. This immuneACCESS table, as held by TCRdb, lists in-frame sequences with V and J called but not all clones. Of the missing ones, under half trace to an unresolved V gene in checked studies; the others have no known cause. For this sample there are approximately 90,000 clones; around 90% appear just once. About 2.6% of the sample is in the top ten clones. The time point tag for this specimen amounts to: cycle 2 day 1 (C2D1) of nivolumab. Every trial patient had relapsed following autologous stem cell transplantation, and prior brentuximab vedotin exposure was what differed among cohorts A, B and C. The sequencing here drew on peripheral blood mononuclear cells (PBMCs), taken before the second cycle of nivolumab. The receptor source for this set is a human donor with classical Hodgkin lymphoma.

V and J are TRBV11-2 and TRBJ2-7; D possibly corresponds to TRBD2 (5 bases). The germline V gene has CDR1 SGHAT and CDR2 FQNNGV. V was pared by 6 bases and J by 3 bases, with 15 bases between. This CDR3 has 14 residues. The CDR3, as DNA: TGTGCCAGCAGTCGGGTGAACGGACTCTACGAGCAGTACTTC. Residues: CASSRVNGLYEQYF.

J is TRBJ1-5 and V is TRBV6-1, with TRBD1 as a possible D gene (5 bases). Germline V gene lookup returns CDR1 MNHNS and CDR2 SASEGT. V was clipped by 0 bases and J by 5 bases, with 11 bases between them. This CDR3 spans 15 amino acids. The DNA for the CDR3 is TGTGCCAGCAGTGAAGCGAATCCAGGGTATCAGCCCCAGCATTTT. It yields the protein CASSEANPGYQPQHF.

The gene calls are TRBV13 and TRBJ1-1; D is ambiguous. The germline CDR1 and CDR2 sequences are PRHDT and FYEKMQ (reference sequence). There are 14 residues in the CDR3. The V gene lost 6 bases and the J gene lost 0 bases, with 11 bases spanning the gap. Here the CDR3 DNA reads TGTGCCAGCAGTTACTCAGGAGTGAACACTGAAGCTTTCTTT. Translating it yields CASSYSGVNTEAFF. Drawing the rest from reference TRBV13 and TRBJ1-1, the complete variable domain is AAGVIQSPRHLIKEKRETATLKCYPIPRHDTVYWYQQGPGQDPQFLISFYEKMQSDKGSIPDRFSAQQFSDYHSELNMSSLELGDSALYFCASSYSGVNTEAFFGQGTRLTVV.

The chain has TRBV4-2 and TRBJ2-7; D ambiguous. This CDR3 has 13 amino acids. Per germline, CDR1 LGHNA and CDR2 YNFKEQ. V dropped 4 bases and J dropped 0 bases, with 7 bases sitting between them. The CDR3 bases are TGTGCCAGCAGCCCGTCGGACTCCTACGAGCAGTACTTC. Translation gives CASSPSDSYEQYF.

The chain carries TRBV30 and TRBJ2-7; D call uncertain. CDR3 length: 11 amino acids. Per the germline V gene, CDR1 is GTSNPN and CDR2 is SVGIG (reference sequence). Trimming cost V 1 base and J 6 bases, with 7 bases left between them. The DNA of the CDR3 is TGTGCCTGGAGTGCCCCTGTCGAGCAGTACTTC. Encoded protein: CAWSAPVEQYF. The complete variable domain, with remaining parts taken from reference TRBV30 and TRBJ2-7, reads SQTIHQWPATLVQPVGSPLSLECTVEGTSNPNLYWYRQAAGRGLQLLFYSVGIGQISSEVPQNLSASRPQDRQFILSSKKLLLSDSGFYLCAWSAPVEQYFGPGTRLTVT.

The chain links TRBV7-8 to TRBJ1-5, with D possibly matching TRBD1 (5 bases). Trimming shortened V by 2 bases and J by 6 bases, and 11 bases separated the two germline ends. The germline CDR1 and CDR2 sequences are SGHVS and FQNEAQ. The CDR3 spans 14 residues. This chain's CDR3 is CASSLRGVGQPQHF. The CDR3 coding sequence is TGTGCCAGCAGCTTAAGAGGGGTAGGTCAGCCCCAGCATTTT.

The V and J genes are TRBV6-1 and TRBJ1-2; D remains unclear. Germline V gene data show CDR1 as MNHNS and CDR2 as SASEGT. Deletions cut 0 bases from V and 6 bases from J, with 11 bases between. CDR3 size: 14 residues. CDR3: CASSEAGFTDGYTF. The CDR3 DNA is TGTGCCAGCAGTGAAGCAGGATTCACAGATGGCTACACCTTC.